The rows below give T cell receptor beta chains drawn from one sample of a study of cytomegalovirus exposure and HLA in healthy donors. Sequencing used immunoSEQ multiplex PCR; TCRdb keeps in-frame clones, though not all of them. The sample contains fewer than 200,000 clones, roughly four fifths of which appear only once. Sequencing was carried out using PBMCs. These receptors originate from a female donor in good health and CMV-seronegative. CDR3s include the opening cysteine and the closing phenylalanine or tryptophan. The D gene is left open where the match is weak. Some rows have no size entry. The others give once, few or many, or a class for an expanded clone.

V,J,size,D,DNA,CDR3
TRBV7-6,TRBJ2-7,NA,TRBD2,TGTGCCAGCAGCAGCACTAGCGGGGAGACCTACGAGCAGTACTTC,CASSSTSGETYEQYF
TRBV6-6,TRBJ2-3,NA,TRBD2,TGTGCCAGCAGTTCCTTGGGGGGGGGTGATACGCAGTATTTT,CASSSLGGGDTQYF
TRBV7-6,TRBJ1-2,NA,NA,TGTGCCAGCAGCTTATATCAGGGCACCTATGGCTACACCTTC,CASSLYQGTYGYTF
TRBV7-9,TRBJ2-1,NA,NA,TGTGCCAGCAGCTCACAGCAGGGCTCCTACAATGAGCAGTTCTTC,CASSSQQGSYNEQFF
TRBV27,TRBJ1-2,NA,NA,TGTGCCAGCAGTTTATCCCAGGGCTACACTAACTATGGCTACACCTTC,CASSLSQGYTNYGYTF
TRBV23-1,TRBJ2-1,NA,NA,TGCGCCAGCAGTCGCAGGGGTGAGCAGTTCTTC,CASSRRGEQFF
TRBV6-6,TRBJ1-1,NA,NA,TGTGCCAGCAGTTTTTCAGGAAACACTGAAGCTTTCTTT,CASSFSGNTEAFF
TRBV7-2,TRBJ2-7,NA,NA,TGTGCCAGCAGCTTAATACGGTACGAGCAGTACTTC,CASSLIRYEQYF
TRBV19,TRBJ2-2,NA,TRBD1,TGTGCCAGTAGCACCGGGACAGGGGGTCTCTCTTGGCTGGGGGAGCTGTTTTTT,CASSTGTGGLSWLGELFF
TRBV18,TRBJ2-2,NA,NA,TGTGCCAGCTCACCGGAGGTCTCGGGCACCGGGGAGCTGTTTTTT,CASSPEVSGTGELFF
TRBV10-3,TRBJ2-7,NA,NA,TGTGCCATCAGTCCTACAGGGTCAGCCTACGAGCAGTACTTC,CAISPTGSAYEQYF
TRBV29-1,TRBJ2-3,NA,TRBD2,TGCAGCGCCTCGGGACTAGGGACGAGAGATACGCAGTATTTT,CSASGLGTRDTQYF
TRBV19,TRBJ2-5,NA,NA,TGTGCCAGTAGTATACCACGACAGGGAGGCCAAGAGACCCAGTACTTC,CASSIPRQGGQETQYF
TRBV28,TRBJ2-5,NA,NA,TGTGCCAGCCGGGCTTGGACTATTCAAGAGACCCAGTACTTC,CASRAWTIQETQYF
TRBV2,TRBJ2-2,NA,NA,TGTGCCAGCAGTGCGGACTATAACACCGGGGAGCTGTTTTTT,CASSADYNTGELFF
TRBV27,TRBJ2-1,NA,TRBD2,TGTGCCAGCAGTTTAGACCGGGGACTAGCTGAGCAGTTCTTC,CASSLDRGLAEQFF
TRBV30,TRBJ2-3,NA,NA,TGTGCCTGGAGTTACCAGGCTACGCAGTATTTT,CAWSYQATQYF
TRBV19,TRBJ1-2,NA,TRBD1,TGTGCCAGTAGTTGGGACAGGGGCTACACCTTC,CASSWDRGYTF
TRBV11-2,TRBJ2-7,NA,NA,TGTGCCAGCAGCTACGGGGTGGGGTCCTACGAGCAGTACTTC,CASSYGVGSYEQYF
TRBV5-1,TRBJ2-7,NA,NA,TGCGCCAGCAGCTTGGTCTTCAGGGGCTCTTCCCCTCGGAACGAGCAGTACTTC,CASSLVFRGSSPRNEQYF
TRBV27,TRBJ2-7,few,TRBD2,TGTGCCAGCAGTTTATCGTCGGGGGGAAGGGCCGAGCAGTACTTC,CASSLSSGGRAEQYF
TRBV29-1,TRBJ2-5,NA,NA,TGCAGCGTGGGGGCCTCCGGAGAGACCCAGTACTTC,CSVGASGETQYF
TRBV29-1,TRBJ1-5,NA,NA,TGCAGCGTTTGGGGGGGTCGAAATCAGCCCCAGCATTTT,CSVWGGRNQPQHF
TRBV6-5,TRBJ2-3,few,TRBD2,TGTGCCAGCAGTTACTCGAGCGGGAGCCCAGATACGCAGTATTTT,CASSYSSGSPDTQYF
TRBV7-2,TRBJ1-5,NA,TRBD1,TGTGCCAGCAGCTTAGGGGACAGGGTAGGTCAGCCCCAGCATTTT,CASSLGDRVGQPQHF
TRBV6-5,TRBJ1-6,NA,NA,TGTGCCAGCAGTTACTTCTACAGGGTTCGGAATTCACCCCTCCACTTT,CASSYFYRVRNSPLHF
TRBV18,TRBJ1-3,NA,NA,TGTGCCAGCTCAGCAGGGAGAAACACCATATATTTT,CASSAGRNTIYF